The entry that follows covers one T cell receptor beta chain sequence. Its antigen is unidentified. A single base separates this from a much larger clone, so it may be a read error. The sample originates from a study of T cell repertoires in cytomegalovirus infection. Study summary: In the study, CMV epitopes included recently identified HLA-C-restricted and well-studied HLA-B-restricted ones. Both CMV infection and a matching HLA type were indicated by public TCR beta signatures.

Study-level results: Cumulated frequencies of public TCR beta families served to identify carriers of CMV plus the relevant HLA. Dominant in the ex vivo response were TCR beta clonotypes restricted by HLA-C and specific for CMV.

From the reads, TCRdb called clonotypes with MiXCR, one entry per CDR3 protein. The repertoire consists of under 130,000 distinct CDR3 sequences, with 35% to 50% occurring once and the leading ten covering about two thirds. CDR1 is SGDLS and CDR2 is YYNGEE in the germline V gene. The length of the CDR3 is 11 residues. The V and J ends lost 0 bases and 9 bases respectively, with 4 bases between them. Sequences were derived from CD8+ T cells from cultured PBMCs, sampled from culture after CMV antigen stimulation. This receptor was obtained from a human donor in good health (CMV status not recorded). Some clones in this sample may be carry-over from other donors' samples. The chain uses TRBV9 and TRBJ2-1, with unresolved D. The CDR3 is CASSVDGEQFF. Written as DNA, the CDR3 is TGTGCCAGCAGCGTAGACGGTGAGCAGTTCTTC.